This T cell receptor (beta chain) was observed in a study of T cells in Graves' hyperthyroidism and ophthalmopathy (dated by TCRdb to the late 2010s). Looking at the study overall: Peripheral blood samples were taken at initial diagnosis, before any treatment was given. After blood sampling, hyperthyroidism patients were treated with methimazole at a starting dose of 30 mg daily, and ophthalmopathy patients were treated with high-dose intravenous methylprednisolone. The 100 discovery patients were randomly split 7:3 into training and test sets. The paper reports TCR Vbeta CDR3 sequencing of approximately 140 peripheral blood samples: under 45 ophthalmopathy, over 70 hyperthyroidism and approximately 17 progressor patients. In roughly six Graves' hyperthyroidism patients, the study also compared T-cell repertoires from thyroid tissue with T-cell repertoires from blood. A discovery cohort of approximately 97 patients, roughly 45 with Graves' ophthalmopathy and 55 to 60 with stable Graves' hyperthyroidism, was used to find distinguishing TCR V-J signatures. Whether ophthalmopathy could be predicted prospectively was tested in an independent validation cohort made up of approximately 19 hyperthyroidism patients plus 17 patients who later progressed to ophthalmopathy.

At least ten counts were recorded for this clonotype. Its antigen remains unidentified. Base qualities are not at hand, and no much larger clone is one base apart. V is clipped by 5 bases and J by 4 bases, and the sequence between their germline boundaries is 17 bases long. The cysteine opens and the phenylalanine closes a CDR3 of 15 amino acids. The CDR3 DNA has 45 bases and is translated from base 1. The CDR1 and CDR2 encoded by the germline V gene (reference sequence) are MNHEY and SMNVEV. Stable Graves' hyperthyroidism was defined as the absence of progression to ophthalmopathy over 18 months of follow-up. The hyperthyroidism patients were between 18 and 65 years old and newly diagnosed, with a disease duration of less than 2 months. Exclusion was applied to patients with uncontrolled infections, other autoimmune diseases, pregnancy or lactation. Diagnoses were established on the basis of clinical symptoms, serum thyroxine and TRAb, thyroid ultrasound, and orbital computed tomography. PBMCs were isolated from more than 9 ml of fresh peripheral blood by Ficoll-Paque density gradient centrifugation. Total RNA was extracted with Trizol reagent, and quality was checked on an Agilent 2100 Bioanalyzer.

What the authors observed across the whole study: Blood samples also contained most of the expanded thyroid clonotypes (frequency above 0.001), which suggests that blood repertoires may reflect thyroid immune responses. No statistical method was used to set the sample size in advance, and investigators knew the group allocation. In validation, the model predicted progression to ophthalmopathy a median of around 6.5 months before onset, with approximately 71% sensitivity and around 76% specificity. In cross-validation, a model built on a 13 V-J signature told ophthalmopathy apart from stable hyperthyroidism with about 90% sensitivity and around 84% specificity, and in testing the same model reached 80%/75%.

The TCR beta CDR3 regions were amplified from RNA transcripts. The TCR CDR3 was subjected to a first round of RT-PCR using the HTBI primer set and the Qiagen OneStep RT-PCR kit. Libraries were constructed in a second round of multiplex PCR, after which size selection and purification were carried out. Sequencing of the libraries was done on an Illumina HiSeq2000 using paired-end 100 bp reads. For the original study's pipeline: SOAPnuke was used to process the raw data, removing reads that contained adapters or uncalled bases, had a mean Phred below 15, or lacked an exact match to the constant primer or identifier. High-quality paired reads were merged using COPE v1.2.5, and each unique nucleotide sequence was defined as a clonotype. MiTCR v1.1 was used to align clonotypes to the IMGT TRBV, TRBD and TRBJ reference segments. The analysis was restricted to V-J combinations with a frequency above 0.0001, which together covered about 99% of the repertoires. The TCS score was defined as the ratio of F50 (clonal expansion) to E x V (chaos), calculated using BLOSUM62-based TCRdist between CDR3 peptides within each V-J. Welch's t-statistics and random forest reduced around 520 V-J features to 10 to 15, which were used in a naive Bayes classifier (R e1071). TCRdb reprocessing: public reads trimmed at Q25 with fastp, clones called with MiXCR, in-frame beta chains kept. A single entry per CDR3 protein holds the most common genes and DNA from its merged rows. V and J calls and clone size were set by TCRdb, not the authors. The sample has some 690,000 distinct CDR3 sequences on record, around a sixth of them singletons. Roughly 15% of the sample lies in the top ten.

Sequencing was performed on blood. This clonotype originated in a man aged 50 to 60 with Graves' hyperthyroidism. Recombination connected TRBV27 to TRBJ1-1; no D gene can be assigned with confidence. The sequence in DNA is TGTGCCAGCAGTATTGACCGCTTGAAGGGCACTGAAGCTTTCTTT. It translates to CASSIDRLKGTEAFF.